These 9 T cell receptor beta chains were all obtained from the same sample, sequenced in a study of blood T cell repertoires in COVID-19. Profiling relied on immunoSEQ multiplex PCR, and the TCRdb table lists in-frame clones only, not all of them. The table has some 80,000 clones, about 78% seen once. The sequenced sample was peripheral blood. The source of these receptors is a human donor in a cohort sampled during active COVID-19.

This sequence joins TRBV10-2 and TRBJ2-3; TRBD2 matches at 11 bases. Trimming removed 3 bases from V and 5 bases from J; junction bases left unmatched: 4. This CDR3 has 15 amino acids. Germline V gene sequence: CDR1 WSHSY, CDR2 SAAADI. The CDR3, as DNA: TGCGCCAGCAGTGACTCCGGGACTAGCGGAGATACGCAGTATTTT. It specifies CASSDSGTSGDTQYF.

The genes are TRBV18 and TRBJ2-5, with D unclear. This CDR3 is built from 14 residues. V lost 2 bases and J lost 1, with 8 bases in between. Germline V gives CDR1 KGHSH, CDR2 LQKENI. In nucleotides, the CDR3 is TGTGCCAGCTCACCAAACGAGCTCCAAGAGACCCAGTACTTC. This sequence encodes CASSPNELQETQYF.

For the CDR3, the DNA is TGTGCCAGTAGTCCAAGCTGGACAGGGGATAAACTGTTTTTT. Translating it yields CASSPSWTGDKLFF. The V call is TRBV19, the J call TRBJ1-4, with 9 nucleotides matching TRBD1. The ends lost 5 bases at V and 11 bases at J; junction bases unmatched: 9. Germline lookup yields CDR1 LNHDA and CDR2 SQIVND (reference sequence). The CDR3 consists of 14 residues.

This chain uses TRBV30 with TRBJ1-3; D ambiguous. CDR3 size: 14 residues. V lost 8 bases and J 0 bases, leaving 14 bases between the germline ends. In germline, CDR1 is GTSNPN, CDR2 SVGIG (reference sequence). CDR3: CAQITGSSGNTIYF. CDR3 DNA sequence: TGTGCCCAAATTACGGGGAGCTCTGGAAACACCATATATTTT.

The table lists this clone with a few counts. The chain is built from TRBV6-5 and TRBJ1-4, with D perhaps TRBD1 (6 bases). The CDR3 runs 14 residues. The V end was cut by 0 bases, the J end by 8 bases, with 10 bases between. Germline CDR1 and CDR2: MNHEY and SVGAGI. The CDR3 region is CASSYSTGGEKLFF. CDR3 bases: TGTGCCAGCAGTTACTCGACAGGAGGCGAAAAACTGTTTTTT.

The chain has TRBV6-5 and TRBJ1-1; tentative D call: TRBD1 (6 bases). V lost 2 bases and J 1 base, leaving 8 bases between the germline ends. Germline CDR1 is MNHEY and CDR2 is SVGAGI. The CDR3 has 14 residues. The CDR3 DNA follows: TGTGCCAGCAGTTACGGACAGCAGAACACTGAAGCTTTCTTT. This sequence encodes CASSYGQQNTEAFF.

This clone was seen more than once but under ten times. The chain couples TRBV29-1 to TRBJ2-2, with 8 positions matching TRBD1. Germline CDR1 reads SQVTM; CDR2 reads ANQGSEA. The CDR3 runs to 14 residues. J gave up 8 bases and V 6 bases, and 11 bases lay outside the gene matches. The CDR3 DNA reads as TGCAGCGTGATCGAGGACAGGGTGTGGGGGGAGCTGTTTTTT. Amino acid sequence: CSVIEDRVWGELFF.

This chain joins TRBV3-1 (or the pseudogene TRBV3-2) and TRBJ2-3, with TRBD2 identical over 8 bases. This CDR3 is 18 amino acids long. V was clipped by 0 bases and J by 6 bases; unmatched bases: 14. Germline V gene lookup returns CDR1 LGHDT and CDR2 YNNKEL (reference sequence). CDR3 sequence reads: CASSQDYPYPGLVDTQYF. The CDR3, as DNA: TGTGCCAGCAGCCAAGATTATCCATATCCGGGACTAGTTGATACGCAGTATTTT.

This clone was recorded only once. The chain combines TRBV5-1 with TRBJ1-1, with 7 nucleotides matching TRBD1. Unmatched junction bases numbered 5, after V lost 5 bases and J lost 1 base. The CDR3 has 14 residues. Germline assignment: CDR1 SGHRS and CDR2 YFSETQ. In nucleotides, the CDR3 is TGCGCCAGCAGTCAGACAGGGTCGAACACTGAAGCTTTCTTT. Protein product: CASSQTGSNTEAFF.